What follows are 10 T cell receptor beta chains derived from one specimen sequenced in a study of blood T cell repertoires in COVID-19. Clones were sequenced by immunoSEQ multiplex PCR, and TCRdb holds only the in-frame ones, with some missing. The sample records 70,000 or so clones, over 75% being singletons. Sequencing used peripheral blood. Receptors originate from a woman younger than 35 with acute or convalescent COVID-19.

This clone is a singleton in its sample. The gene calls are TRBV6-1 and TRBJ1-4; 7 bases map to TRBD1. Germline V gene data show CDR1 as MNHNS and CDR2 as SASEGT. After removal of 2 bases from V and 2 bases from J, the junction contained 8 bases not matched to a gene. The CDR3 consists of 17 residues. The DNA for the CDR3 is TGTGCCAGCAGTGAACCAGGCAGGGGGAGGACTAATGAAAAACTGTTTTTT. Translating it yields CASSEPGRGRTNEKLFF.

This clone was recorded only once. This rearrangement joins TRBV2 to TRBJ2-1; D may be TRBD2 (6 bases). Germline V CDR1 and CDR2: SNHLY, FYNNEI. The CDR3 totals 15 residues. With 3 bases removed from V and 7 bases from J, the gap between germline ends came to 16 bases. DNA for the CDR3: TGTGCCAGCAGTGAGCCCGCAGGGAGGAGGAATGAGCAGTTCTTC. Its translation: CASSEPAGRRNEQFF.

The rearrangement links TRBV7-8 to TRBJ2-7, with 11 bases aligning to TRBD2. Germline values: CDR1 SGHVS, CDR2 FQNEAQ. The V and J ends lost 5 bases and 3 bases, in that order; junction bases with no gene match: 3. The CDR3 consists of 14 residues. The CDR3 spells CASSPGTSGYEQYF. CDR3 nucleotides: TGTGCCAGCAGCCCGGGGACTAGCGGCTACGAGCAGTACTTC. The variable domain in full, with the rest retrieved from reference TRBV7-8 and TRBJ2-7, is GAGVSQSPRYKVAKRGQDVALRCDPISGHVSLFWYQQALGQGPEFLTYFQNEAQLDKSGLPSDRFFAERPEGSVSTLKIQRTQQEDSAVYLCASSPGTSGYEQYFGPGTRLTVT.

The chain carries TRBV30 and TRBJ2-5, with 7 bases fitting TRBD2. There are 13 residues in the CDR3. J gave up 4 bases and V 3 bases, and 5 bases lay outside the gene matches. CDR1 GTSNPN and CDR2 SVGIG come from the germline V gene (reference sequence). The DNA of the CDR3 is TGTGCCTGGAGAGCGCGGGGGATAGAGACCCAGTACTTC. Translated, it gives CAWRARGIETQYF.

The rearrangement uses TRBV19 and TRBJ1-1, with D unclear. Germline V gene lookup returns CDR1 LNHDA and CDR2 SQIVND (reference sequence). V dropped 4 bases and J dropped 3 bases, with 9 bases sitting between them. The CDR3 runs to 13 residues. CDR3 coding DNA: TGTGCCAGTAGTAGTCTGCGAGACACTGAAGCTTTCTTT. The encoded protein is CASSSLRDTEAFF.

The rearrangement joins TRBV30 to TRBJ2-5; a weak D match, TRBD2 (6 bases). V gave up 2 bases and J gave up 1 base, with 14 bases separating them. The CDR3 runs 15 residues. Germline CDR1 and CDR2: GTSNPN and SVGIG (reference sequence). The CDR3 DNA reads as TGTGCCTGGAGTCGGGACTCTCAGCTCCAAGAGACCCAGTACTTC. This sequence encodes CAWSRDSQLQETQYF.

This chain connects TRBV28 to TRBJ1-5, with no clear D. Germline CDR1 and CDR2: MDHEN and SYDVKM. The CDR3 extends over 14 amino acids. Trimming stripped 6 bases from V and 2 bases from J, with 11 bases between. The CDR3 DNA follows: TGTGCCAGCAGCCCACGGGTTCGCAATCAGCCCCAGCATTTT. Amino acids: CASSPRVRNQPQHF. The variable domain in full, with the rest retrieved from reference TRBV28 and TRBJ1-5, is DVKVTQSSRYLVKRTGEKVFLECVQDMDHENMFWYRQDPGLGLRLIYFSYDVKMKEKGDIPEGYSVSREKKERFSLILESASTNQTSMYLCASSPRVRNQPQHFGDGTRLSIL.

Written as DNA, the CDR3 is TGTGCCAGCAGCCGAATAGCGGGGGGGTCTTACAATGAGCAGTTCTTC. Translation: CASSRIAGGSYNEQFF. This chain connects TRBV7-8 to TRBJ2-1; TRBD2 agrees at 11 bases. CDR1 and CDR2 (germline): SGHVS, FQNEAQ. V lost 5 bases and J lost 4; bases outside the gene matches: 7. The CDR3 has 16 residues.

The chain carries TRBV7-6 and TRBJ2-2, with 11 bases matching TRBD2. The CDR3 contains 18 residues. Germline lookup yields CDR1 SGHVS and CDR2 FNYEAQ. The V gene end was trimmed by 7 bases and the J gene end by 3 bases; junction bases not matched to a gene: 13. The CDR3: CASTLLAGVIDDTGELFF. For the CDR3, the DNA is TGTGCCAGCACTCTACTAGCGGGAGTTATAGATGACACCGGGGAGCTGTTTTTT.

This clone occurred once. The chain combines TRBV30 with TRBJ2-5; the D is unclear. The ends were cut back, 2 bases at V and 1 base at J, with 14 bases in the middle. The CDR3 sequence is 15 residues long. Germline V gene sequence: CDR1 GTSNPN, CDR2 SVGIG (reference sequence). CDR3 region: CAWSPRVAAQETQYF. CDR3 DNA: TGTGCCTGGAGTCCCCGGGTGGCAGCCCAAGAGACCCAGTACTTC.